This T cell receptor (beta chain) was profiled in a study of blood T cell repertoires in COVID-19. Study-wide background: There were acute and convalescent COVID-19 samples, and they came from the United States, Italy and Spain. T cells, B-cell-depleted T cells, or PBMCs provided the cDNA or gDNA that served as material.

Seattle's cohort entered during active infection and was followed longitudinally. CDR3 length equals 13 residues. Trimming removed 3 bases from V and 9 bases from J, with 12 bases in between. Germline V gives CDR1 SGHTA, CDR2 FQGNSA. Original methodology: For nucleated cells, counts were estimated from reference gene primer amplification. Produced via immunoSEQ multiplex PCR; TCRdb's table is partial and in-frame only. From that table come the V and J calls and clone size; the DNA was used to work out D and trimming. The repertoire includes roughly 200,000 clones, 80% to 90% of them detected once, and approximately 9.9% sits in the top ten.

The TCR originated in a woman aged 40 to 55 with COVID-19, enrolled during active disease. The material sequenced was peripheral blood. The rearrangement joins TRBV7-2 to TRBJ2-1; D is possibly TRBD2 (5 bases). The CDR3: CASSLDLTREQFF. DNA of the CDR3: TGTGCCAGCAGCTTGGACTTGACCCGTGAGCAGTTCTTC.